This T cell receptor beta chain emerged from a study of shared clonotypes between healthy human individuals (dated by TCRdb to 2018 to 2020). As for the study more broadly: The cohort comprised a couple of women and a few men aged 18 to 49 years. To estimate repertoire size and how much clonotype sharing occurs between individuals, the study deeply sequenced the blood TCR repertoires of 5 or 6 healthy adults. Libraries were prepared and TCR repertoires were sequenced by different laboratories using diverse techniques, in order to increase sequencing depth and limit assay-specific biases. Per donor, leukapheresis produced somewhere between about 0.9 and 9.5 billion PBMCs. Per donor, three plates each were used for CD4 naive and CD4 memory, two for CD8 naive, and one for CD8 memory. The study at large found these results: When several donors were compared, the shared fraction of clonotypes was about 5% for naive CD4, roughly 3.4% for naive CD8, roughly 2.5% for memory CD4, and under 0.5% for memory CD8. Based on pairwise subsampling, the degree of clonotype sharing among donors was expected to be affected by sequencing depth. Sampling was limited to blood, and TCR repertoires in tissue likely differ from TCR repertoires in blood. Incomplete sequencing was indicated by rarefaction of sorted-subset datasets, despite the large sequencing depth. Higher generation probabilities were observed for clonotypes shared by all four sorted-subset donors than for non-shared clonotypes. Because the study included a small number of donors, the genetic and exposure-history diversity represented was limited. Estimated clonotype richness was generally larger for naive than for memory subsets.

A remark on this clone: Its antigen remains unidentified. Per-nucleotide qualities are absent, and no much larger clonotype sits a single base away.

CD8 naive samples were CD45RO-negative cells positively selected for CCR7, giving a CD45RA+CCR7+ population that excluded TemRA cells. Healthy HIV-negative adults with no recently reported acute infections or vaccinations were included as donors. Every donor was a Caucasian adult residing in Nashville, Tennessee, USA. After blood collection by leukapheresis, PBMCs were isolated using Ficoll-Histopaque density gradient centrifugation and then cryopreserved in the vapor phase of liquid nitrogen. Analytical flow cytometry was used to check the purity and quantity of every magnetically sorted T cell population. Genomic DNA was isolated from every sorted fraction and measured by UV absorbance on a Nanodrop 2000c. Using the deep immunoSEQ assay, multiplex PCR amplified TCR CDR3 regions from genomic DNA. Extracted genomic DNA from each cell subset was distributed evenly across all wells of several immunoSEQ 96-well plates, and each plate was treated as a replicate. For sorted subsets, roughly 200 ng of genomic DNA, equivalent to around 29,000 T cell genomes, went into each replicate PCR. The purified libraries were quantified using a Qubit 3.0 fluorometer, sized with a Bioanalyzer 2100, and then quantified again using the KAPA Library Quantification kit. A separate single-read 150-cycle Illumina NextSeq 550 flow cell was used to sequence each immunoSEQ 96-well plate. The authors' pipeline ran thus. Because only junctional sequences without quality scores were contained in the immunoSEQ output, filtering matching that applied to full-length reads could not be performed. To assign V/J genes and CDR3, sequences were annotated against IMGT germline references using PyIR, a Python wrapper for IgBLAST v1.9. Reads with weak V/J assignments (E-value above 1e-6), missing CDR3, stop codons, out-of-frame junctions, or ambiguous translated residues were removed. V3J clonotypes were defined as sequences sharing an identical inferred V gene, J gene, and CDR3 amino acid sequence. The percentage overlap between two repertoires was calculated by dividing the number of shared unique clonotypes by the size of the smaller repertoire. Three approaches were used to assess repertoire richness: RTK rarefaction, the Chao1 estimator, and Recon v2.1 estimates of unobserved clonotypes. For all TCRbeta clonotypes obtained by the gDNA method from several donors, generation probabilities were computed with OLGA. TCRdb stores this immuneACCESS table with in-frame sequences only. Part of the clones is absent; in the studies checked, under half of the shortfall reflects unresolved V genes, and no reason is known for the rest. V and J calls and clone size are as listed in that table; D and trimming were resolved from the DNA. The sample includes 1.5 million to 2.5 million clones, with about 94% observed a single time. The ten largest account for 1.2% of the sample.

The junction shows trimming of 4 bases on V and 5 bases on J, and the gene matches do not reach 16 bases of it. CDR3 length: 17 amino acids, cysteine to phenylalanine. The CDR3 DNA has 51 bases and is translated from base 1. The germline V gene sets CDR1 to MGHDK and CDR2 to SYGVNS. The chain links TRBV25-1 with TRBJ1-2, and TRBD1 matches 7 of the central bases. The receptor's source is a man younger than 35 in good health. Sequences were obtained from naive CD8+ T cells sorted from blood. The sample's cell subset or site label, decoded: CD45RA+CCR7+. The CDR3 reads CASSGPLPGGGSYGYTF. The DNA sequence follows: TGTGCCAGCAGTGGACCCCTTCCCGGAGGGGGCTCTTATGGCTACACCTTC.